These T cell receptor beta chains were read from a single sample in a study of T cells expressing NK-cell markers. TCRdb re-analyzed the 5' RACE reads; it lists each CDR3 protein once, without DNA. Its table records approximately 420,000 distinct CDR3 sequences. Material for sequencing was blood T cells: a sorted CD56 or NKG2C T cell subset, CD4+ or CD8+ T cells, or bulk PBMC T cells (not recorded which). The source is a woman between 50 and 59 years old in good health. CDR3s include the opening cysteine and the closing phenylalanine or tryptophan. Fields, in order: V gene, J gene, CDR3 protein.

V: TRBV11-3; J: TRBJ2-3; CDR3: CASSRTSGGASTDTQYF
V: TRBV12-3/TRBV12-4; J: TRBJ1-5; CDR3: CASSLLGGSAPQHF
V: TRBV7-8; J: TRBJ2-3; CDR3: CASSLRDGPSLGTQYF
V: TRBV2; J: TRBJ2-2; CDR3: CASKGLGGGPGELFF
V: TRBV11-3; J: TRBJ2-3; CDR3: CASSNSEPDTQYF
V: TRBV11-2; J: TRBJ2-2; CDR3: CASSTTPLAGVWTGELFF
V: TRBV5-1; J: TRBJ1-5; CDR3: CASSLDGDHSNQPQHF
V: TRBV12-3/TRBV12-4; J: TRBJ2-3; CDR3: CASSPRSWTQTFRTQYF
V: TRBV18; J: TRBJ2-1; CDR3: CASSPSTGEQFF
V: TRBV5-1; J: TRBJ2-3; CDR3: CASSLRLAGRRDTQYF
V: TRBV5-1; J: TRBJ2-1; CDR3: CASSRTEVDEQFF
V: TRBV29-1; J: TRBJ1-1; CDR3: CSVIELDARGAFF
V: TRBV4-1; J: TRBJ2-3; CDR3: CASSRPGLAGTDTQYF
V: TRBV5-1; J: TRBJ1-4; CDR3: CASSLKPRDRGEKLFF
V: TRBV4-1; J: TRBJ2-5; CDR3: CASSQVLQGSQETQYF
V: TRBV5-1; J: TRBJ2-2; CDR3: CASSSRSGRAITGELFF
V: TRBV5-4; J: TRBJ1-3; CDR3: CASSSIGPSGNTIYF
V: TRBV3-1; J: TRBJ1-2; CDR3: CASSQGVQYYGYTF
V: TRBV7-2; J: TRBJ2-6; CDR3: CASSFISGSGANVLTF
V: TRBV9; J: TRBJ2-1; CDR3: CASNVGAGVENEQFF
V: TRBV10-3; J: TRBJ2-2; CDR3: CATEEGGTGELFF
V: TRBV2; J: TRBJ2-3; CDR3: CASESRGPRTDTQYF
V: TRBV5-5; J: TRBJ2-1; CDR3: CASSSPLAGEAYNEQFF
V: TRBV20-1; J: TRBJ2-1; CDR3: CSALDLYNEQFF
V: TRBV18; J: TRBJ2-7; CDR3: CASSPPILRSQSPYEQYF
V: TRBV7-9; J: TRBJ2-1; CDR3: CASSSTSGRGHNEQFF
V: TRBV6-2/TRBV6-3; J: TRBJ1-1; CDR3: CASSYKGQNTEAFF
V: TRBV12-3/TRBV12-4; J: TRBJ2-3; CDR3: CASSYRGVTDTQYF
V: TRBV5-1; J: TRBJ2-3; CDR3: CASSLTVSSTDTQYF
V: TRBV18; J: TRBJ1-5; CDR3: CASSGQGEQPQHF
V: TRBV29-1; J: TRBJ2-3; CDR3: CSASAGLDTQYF
V: TRBV6-2/TRBV6-3; J: TRBJ2-1; CDR3: CASSPIVPGLAGGREQFF
V: TRBV10-3; J: TRBJ2-7; CDR3: CAISEVAESYEQYF
V: TRBV29-1; J: TRBJ2-1; CDR3: CSVVLLNNEQFF
V: TRBV15; J: TRBJ2-1; CDR3: CATGRHSYNEQFF
V: TRBV6-5; J: TRBJ2-1; CDR3: CASKPGLPYNEQFF
V: TRBV11-2; J: TRBJ2-7; CDR3: CASSLGSGLYEQYF
V: TRBV12-3/TRBV12-4; J: TRBJ1-2; CDR3: CASSVDRGASRGYTF
V: TRBV7-9; J: TRBJ1-1; CDR3: CASSVPGTAAAAFF